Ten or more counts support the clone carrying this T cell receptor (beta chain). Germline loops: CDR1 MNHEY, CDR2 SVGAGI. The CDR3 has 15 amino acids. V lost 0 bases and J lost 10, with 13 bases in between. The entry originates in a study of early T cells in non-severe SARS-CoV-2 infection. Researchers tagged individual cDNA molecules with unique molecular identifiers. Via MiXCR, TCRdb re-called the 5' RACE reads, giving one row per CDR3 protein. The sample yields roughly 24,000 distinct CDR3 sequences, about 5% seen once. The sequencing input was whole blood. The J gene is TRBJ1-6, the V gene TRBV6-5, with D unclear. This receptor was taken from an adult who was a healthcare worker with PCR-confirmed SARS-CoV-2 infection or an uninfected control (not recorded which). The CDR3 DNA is TGTGCCAGCAGTTACTCAACCTCGGCGGTATCACCCCTCCACTTT. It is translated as CASSYSTSAVSPLHF.